These 30 T cell receptor beta chains were sequenced from one sample in a study of T cells after yellow fever vaccination. One entry per CDR3 protein, called by TCRdb with MiXCR from the 5' RACE reads. The sample has 450,000 to 600,000 distinct CDR3 sequences, approximately 13% seen once. The sequencing here drew on PBMCs, taken on the day of the yellow fever booster vaccination. These receptors all come from a man under 40 who received the YFV17D yellow fever vaccine.

The chain has TRBV6-2 or TRBV6-3 and TRBJ2-3; 10 bases fit TRBD2. V shed 6 bases, J shed 1 base, and the junction held 4 bases outside the gene matches. The germline V gene encodes CDR1 MNHEY and CDR2 SVGEGT. CDR3 length: 15 amino acids. As DNA, the CDR3 is TGTGCCAGCAGCAAACTAGCGGGGCGCACAGATACGCAGTATTTT. This translates into CASSKLAGRTDTQYF.

This clonotype has ten or more counts. The chain recombines TRBV4-3 with TRBJ2-6, with D unclear. This CDR3 comprises 17 residues. Germline lookup yields CDR1 LGHNA and CDR2 YSLEER. V was pared by 0 bases and J by 5 bases, with 14 bases between. CDR3 sequence (DNA): TGCGCCAGCAGCCAAGATAATGGGGTTAGCTGGGCCAACGTCCTGACTTTC. Translation gives CASSQDNGVSWANVLTF.

This clonotype has a handful of counts. The rearrangement uses TRBV28 and TRBJ2-7, with D unresolved. V lost 6 bases and J 0 bases, leaving 12 bases between the germline ends. This CDR3 comprises 14 residues. CDR1 MDHEN and CDR2 SYDVKM come from the germline V gene. The chain's CDR3 is CASSRWSPSYEQYF. CDR3 nucleotides: TGTGCCAGCAGCCGATGGAGCCCCTCCTACGAGCAGTACTTC.

The chain combines TRBV7-2 with TRBJ1-5; D gene uncertain. The germline V gene has CDR1 SGHTA and CDR2 FQGNSA. This CDR3 contains 13 residues. The V end was cut by 4 bases, the J end by 2 bases, with 6 bases between. This chain's CDR3 is CASSSRGNQPQHF. CDR3 sequence (DNA): TGTGCCAGCAGCTCCAGAGGCAATCAGCCCCAGCATTTT.

This clonotype was recorded at least ten times. The rearrangement uses TRBV5-1 and TRBJ1-5; weak D call: TRBD1 (5 bases). The CDR3 has 12 residues. With 4 bases removed from V and 5 bases from J, the gap between germline ends came to 7 bases. Per the germline V gene, CDR1 is SGHRS and CDR2 is YFSETQ. CDR3 loop: CASSAGYQPQHF. The DNA for the CDR3 is TGCGCCAGCAGCGCAGGGTATCAGCCCCAGCATTTT.

J is TRBJ2-7 and V is TRBV4-3; D might be TRBD2 (6 bases). This CDR3 region has 15 residues. The ends were cut back, 0 bases at V and 4 bases at J, with 13 bases in the middle. The V gene's germline CDR1 is LGHNA and CDR2 YSLEER. The chain's CDR3 is CASSQEDYRSYEQYF. CDR3 DNA sequence: TGCGCCAGCAGCCAAGAGGACTACAGGTCGTACGAGCAGTACTTC.

The gene calls are TRBV20-1 and TRBJ1-1; D possibly corresponds to TRBD1 (5 bases). Germline V gene sequence: CDR1 DFQATT, CDR2 SNEGSKA (reference sequence). The CDR3 spans 14 residues. The V end lost 8 bases, the J end lost 0 bases, and 16 bases lay between the germline ends. CDR3 in DNA: TGCAGTCCCGAGGGGACGGAGATGAACACTGAAGCTTTCTTT. The encoded protein is CSPEGTEMNTEAFF.

This clonotype was seen many times. The rearrangement links TRBV12-3 or TRBV12-4 to TRBJ2-5; 11 bases map to TRBD1. The J segment lost 3 bases and the V segment lost 7 bases, leaving 7 bases of the junction unmatched. The CDR3 contains 15 residues. In DNA form, the CDR3 reads TGTGCCAGCAACTTTGGGGACAGGGGGAAAGAGACCCAGTACTTC. This gives the protein CASNFGDRGKETQYF.

V and J are TRBV29-1 and TRBJ2-5, with D hard to call. This CDR3 has 10 amino acids. Trimming left V 5 bases short and J 1 base short, with 2 bases between. Germline V gene data show CDR1 as SQVTM and CDR2 as ANQGSEA. The CDR3 sequence: CSVIQETQYF. The CDR3 DNA is TGCAGCGTTATCCAAGAGACCCAGTACTTC. Looking up the rest from reference TRBV29-1 and TRBJ2-5 gives the full variable domain: SAVISQKPSRDICQRGTSLTIQCQVDSQVTMMFWYRQQPGQSLTLIATANQGSEATYESGFVIDKFPISRPNLTFSTLTVSNMSPEDSSIYLCSVIQETQYFGPGTRLLVL.

The chain employs TRBV7-9 and TRBJ1-2, with 9 nucleotides matching TRBD1. Germline CDR1 is SEHNR and CDR2 is FQNEAQ (reference sequence). With V trimmed by 5 bases and J by 7 bases, 11 bases remained unmatched. The CDR3 has 15 residues. CDR3 sequence: CASSPRGQGEAGYTF. CDR3 sequence (DNA): TGTGCCAGCAGCCCTCGGGGACAGGGCGAGGCTGGCTACACCTTC.

V gene TRBV19 combines with J gene TRBJ2-7; 8 bases agree with TRBD1. The junction had 11 bases not matched to a gene; V was cut back by 7 bases and J by 9 bases. In germline, CDR1 is LNHDA, CDR2 SQIVND (reference sequence). CDR3 length: 13 amino acids. In nucleotides, the CDR3 is TGTGCCAGTAACCTCGGACAGGGCGGCCGGCAGTACTTC. As protein: CASNLGQGGRQYF.

This clonotype came up a few times. J is TRBJ2-2 and V is TRBV20-1; 7 bases map to TRBD2. The germline V gene encodes CDR1 DFQATT and CDR2 SNEGSKA (reference sequence). There are 12 residues in the CDR3. The CDR3 nucleotides are TGCAGGGGGAGGGCGAACACCGGGGAGCTGTTTTTT. Translating it yields CRGRANTGELFF.

This clonotype was counted only a few times. The rearrangement uses TRBV20-1 and TRBJ2-7, with 7 bases identical to TRBD2. Per the germline V gene, CDR1 is DFQATT and CDR2 is SNEGSKA (reference sequence). This CDR3 contains 17 residues. J was trimmed by 2 bases and V by 5 bases; bases with no gene match: 18. The CDR3 loop is CSAWTSIKKMPTYEQYF. The DNA for the CDR3 is TGCAGTGCTTGGACTAGTATAAAAAAAATGCCTACCTACGAGCAGTACTTC.

The rearrangement links TRBV5-1 to TRBJ2-4; TRBD1 is a possible D gene (5 bases). Germline V CDR1 and CDR2: SGHRS, YFSETQ. This CDR3 spans 12 amino acids. V gave up 2 bases and J gave up 7 bases, with 7 bases separating them. The CDR3 DNA reads as TGCGCCAGCAGCTTAGGGGATAACATTCAGTACTTC. It yields the protein CASSLGDNIQYF.

This clonotype appeared a few times. The chain combines TRBV7-8 with TRBJ1-1; D remains unclear. V lost 1 base and J lost 8, with 11 bases in between. The CDR3 covers 13 residues. Germline V CDR1 and CDR2: SGHVS, FQNEAQ. DNA of the CDR3: TGTGCCAGCAGCTTAGGGACGGGCAGGGAAGCTTTCTTT. Its protein is CASSLGTGREAFF.

The chain carries TRBV20-1 and TRBJ2-3; 9 bases align to TRBD1. Germline CDR1 and CDR2: DFQATT and SNEGSKA (reference sequence). The J segment lost 6 bases and the V segment lost 0 bases, leaving 7 bases of the junction unmatched. There are 15 residues in the CDR3. The CDR3 region has the DNA TGCAGTGCTAGAGATATAACAGGGGGCGGGGATACGCAGTATTTT. Translated: CSARDITGGGDTQYF.

This clonotype was seen at least ten times. The chain carries TRBV7-8 and TRBJ2-1, with 9 bases lining up with TRBD2. Germline-derived CDR1 and CDR2 are SGHVS and FQNEAQ. The CDR3 loop spans 14 amino acids. J was trimmed by 5 bases and V by 9 bases; bases with no gene match: 8. The CDR3 reads CASAGGPGNNEQFF. CDR3 nucleotide sequence: TGTGCCAGTGCGGGAGGGCCGGGCAACAATGAGCAGTTCTTC.

The rearrangement links TRBV18 to TRBJ2-7; D unclear. The germline CDR1 and CDR2 sequences are KGHSH and LQKENI. The V and J ends lost 3 bases and 3 bases respectively, with 6 bases between them. The CDR3 is made up of 12 amino acids. The CDR3 nucleotides are TGTGCCAGCTCACCTGAGAGCTACGAGCAGTACTTC. Encoded protein: CASSPESYEQYF. Full variable domain (rest looked up from reference TRBV18 and TRBJ2-7): NAGVMQNPRHLVRRRGQEARLRCSPMKGHSHVYWYRQLPEEGLKFMVYLQKENIIDESGMPKERFSAEFPKEGPSILRIQQVVRGDSAAYFCASSPESYEQYFGPGTRLTVT.

This clonotype has at least ten counts. The chain recombines TRBV4-3 with TRBJ2-5; 7 bases match TRBD2. The CDR3 is made up of 16 amino acids. Germline assignment: CDR1 LGHNA and CDR2 YSLEER. Trimming took 1 base from V and 2 from J; bases not matched to a gene: 7. CDR3 region: CASSQGEGMLQETQYF. CDR3 sequence (DNA): TGCGCCAGCAGCCAAGGGGAGGGGATGCTGCAAGAGACCCAGTACTTC.

Only a few counts were recorded for this clonotype. The V and J genes are TRBV27 and TRBJ2-3; 11 bases are shared with TRBD2. Germline V gene lookup returns CDR1 MNHEY and CDR2 SMNVEV (reference sequence). The CDR3 is made up of 15 amino acids. The V and J ends lost 8 bases and 2 bases, in that order; junction bases with no gene match: 6. Written as DNA, the CDR3 is TGTGCCAGCGTGCGACTAGCGGGGTCCACAGATACGCAGTATTTT. This sequence encodes CASVRLAGSTDTQYF.

This clonotype was observed a handful of times. The chain links TRBV19 to TRBJ2-2; tentative D call: TRBD1 (5 bases). The V gene lost 0 bases and the J gene lost 5 bases, with 7 bases spanning the gap. CDR1 and CDR2 from the germline V gene are LNHDA and SQIVND (reference sequence). This CDR3 comprises 14 residues. The CDR3, as DNA: TGTGCCAGTAGTATAGAGGGGCGGACCGGGGAGCTGTTTTTT. This codes for CASSIEGRTGELFF.

This clonotype has more than one count but fewer than ten. The V call is TRBV6-5, the J call TRBJ2-1, with 10 bases matching TRBD2. Germline trimming cut 2 bases from V and 7 bases from J; bases unmatched to any gene: 5. CDR1 and CDR2 from the germline V gene are MNHEY and SVGAGI. The CDR3 loop spans 15 amino acids. CDR3 sequence: CASSYGQAGGNEQFF. CDR3 DNA sequence: TGTGCCAGCAGTTACGGCCAAGCGGGGGGGAATGAGCAGTTCTTC.

This chain uses TRBV7-2 with TRBJ2-1, with D possibly being TRBD1 or TRBD2 (5 bases each). CDR1 is SGHTA and CDR2 is FQGNSA in the germline V gene. The CDR3 covers 16 residues. The V gene lost 5 bases and the J gene lost 9 bases, with 23 bases spanning the gap. The CDR3 region is CASSTTPGASQGEQFF. For the CDR3, the DNA is TGTGCCAGCAGCACGACGCCCGGGGCCTCCCAGGGTGAGCAGTTCTTC.

The chain employs TRBV5-1 and TRBJ2-1, with D maybe TRBD2 (6 bases). V was pared by 6 bases and J by 0 bases, with 16 bases between. The CDR3 runs 16 residues. Per the germline V gene, CDR1 is SGHRS and CDR2 is YFSETQ. The CDR3 sequence: CASTPLARSSYNEQFF. The CDR3 DNA sequence: TGCGCCAGCACGCCCCTAGCGAGGAGCTCCTACAATGAGCAGTTCTTC.

This clonotype occurred a few times. The chain joins TRBV5-1 to TRBJ2-2; no firm D call. The CDR3 consists of 15 residues. V lost 3 bases and J 5 bases, leaving 14 bases between the germline ends. Per germline, CDR1 SGHRS and CDR2 YFSETQ. CDR3 DNA: TGCGCCAGCAGCTCGTACAGCCCTTATACCGGGGAGCTGTTTTTT. Residues: CASSSYSPYTGELFF.

The genes are TRBV28 and TRBJ2-6; 7 bases fit TRBD1. The J segment lost 3 bases and the V segment lost 7 bases, leaving 6 bases of the junction unmatched. Germline lookup yields CDR1 MDHEN and CDR2 SYDVKM. The CDR3 consists of 15 residues. CDR3 protein: CASNPDRNGANVLTF. The CDR3 DNA is TGTGCCAGCAATCCGGACAGGAATGGGGCCAACGTCCTGACTTTC.

This rearrangement joins TRBV20-1 to TRBJ2-7; 10 bases match TRBD1. Germline V gene data show CDR1 as DFQATT and CDR2 as SNEGSKA (reference sequence). CDR3 length: 13 residues. V lost 4 bases, J lost 3 bases, and 3 bases stayed unmatched. The CDR3 spells CSAKWDRGYEQYF. CDR3 in DNA: TGCAGTGCTAAATGGGACAGGGGCTACGAGCAGTACTTC.

J is TRBJ2-7 and V is TRBV5-1, with D uncertain. The length of the CDR3 is 14 residues. From germline, CDR1 is SGHRS and CDR2 YFSETQ. V was shortened by 4 bases and J by 1 base, with 12 bases between the two germline ends. The CDR3 DNA is TGCGCCAGCAGCCTAACCGCCGGTTCCTACGAGCAGTACTTC. It is translated as CASSLTAGSYEQYF.

The rearrangement uses TRBV20-1 and TRBJ2-1; 9 bases map to TRBD2. This CDR3 has 14 residues. The V segment lost 3 bases and the J segment 6 bases; nucleotides outside the gene matches: 6. The germline CDR1 and CDR2 sequences are DFQATT and SNEGSKA (reference sequence). The CDR3 DNA reads as TGCAGTGCTAGTAGCGGGAGCATACTCAATGAGCAGTTCTTC. Residues: CSASSGSILNEQFF.

This clonotype was observed at least ten times. CDR3 residues: CASSGNIGPAGADTQYF. The CDR3 nucleotides read TGTGCCAGCAGCGGGAATATAGGCCCCGCAGGCGCAGATACGCAGTATTTT. This sequence joins TRBV9 and TRBJ2-3; no clear D gene. Germline V CDR1 and CDR2: SGDLS, YYNGEE. The CDR3 consists of 17 residues. The ends were cut back, 3 bases at V and 4 bases at J, with 21 bases in the middle.